These T cell receptor beta chains were read from a single sample in a study of blood T cells in healthy people across ages. Via MiXCR, TCRdb re-called the 5' RACE reads, giving one row per CDR3 protein. The top ten hold under 8.5% of the sample, which has roughly 1,300,000 distinct CDR3 sequences, approximately 59% seen once. The source material was blood. Receptor source: a man younger than 35 in good health. Each CDR3 is given with its conserved first and last residue.

j_gene: TRBJ2-1; v_gene: TRBV5-3; CDR3aa: CARSASTGPSYNEQFF
j_gene: TRBJ2-3; v_gene: TRBV5-1; CDR3aa: CASSGSGTGGTDTQYF
j_gene: TRBJ1-1; v_gene: TRBV29-1; CDR3aa: CSVDGTGLTFTEAFF
j_gene: TRBJ2-1; v_gene: TRBV6-5; CDR3aa: CASSLNRMGAEQFF
j_gene: TRBJ2-4; v_gene: TRBV6-2/TRBV6-3; CDR3aa: CASSPTGGIAKNIQYF
j_gene: TRBJ2-5; v_gene: TRBV29-1; CDR3aa: CSVAPDRKDQETQYF
j_gene: TRBJ2-5; v_gene: TRBV28; CDR3aa: CASWSGTGVLETQYF
j_gene: TRBJ2-7; v_gene: TRBV4-1; CDR3aa: CASSQDRDRGYEQYF
j_gene: TRBJ2-7; v_gene: TRBV20-1; CDR3aa: CSAKTLQGITEAGGPGEQYF
j_gene: TRBJ2-1; v_gene: TRBV20-1; CDR3aa: CSAPRLQTPYNEQFF
j_gene: TRBJ2-2; v_gene: TRBV27; CDR3aa: CASSSEGRGTGELFF
j_gene: TRBJ2-3; v_gene: TRBV20-1; CDR3aa: CSASFADPDTQYF
j_gene: TRBJ1-5; v_gene: TRBV9; CDR3aa: CASSQQAGQPQHF
j_gene: TRBJ2-1; v_gene: TRBV20-1; CDR3aa: CSASSAARGYEQFF
j_gene: TRBJ2-7; v_gene: TRBV20-1; CDR3aa: CSAISSTGPSYEQYF
j_gene: TRBJ1-6; v_gene: TRBV20-1; CDR3aa: CSAAGTVKDSPLHF
j_gene: TRBJ2-1; v_gene: TRBV7-9; CDR3aa: CASSYLAVVGNEQFF
j_gene: TRBJ1-1; v_gene: TRBV6-1; CDR3aa: CASSDRGAAKNTEAFF
j_gene: TRBJ2-1; v_gene: TRBV29-1; CDR3aa: CSVDRQNNEQFF
j_gene: TRBJ2-3; v_gene: TRBV11-2; CDR3aa: CASSTWVSQTDTQYF
j_gene: TRBJ2-3; v_gene: TRBV10-3; CDR3aa: CAISEQVAGVTDTQYF
j_gene: TRBJ1-1; v_gene: TRBV4-2; CDR3aa: CASSNGPPATFF
j_gene: TRBJ2-1; v_gene: TRBV3-1; CDR3aa: CASSLQLATVYNEQFF
j_gene: NA; v_gene: TRBV12-5; CDR3aa: CASGLVASFGEQYF